The 30 T cell receptor beta chains listed next were all sequenced from one sample in a study of T cell repertoires in cytomegalovirus infection (dated by TCRdb to the late 2010s). This sample was sequenced with an Illumina HiSeq 1500. Clones were called with MiXCR by TCRdb after fastp trimmed the public reads at Q25, and only in-frame beta chains were retained. Each record represents a unique CDR3 protein, reported with the most common genes and DNA among its rows. The table for this sample lists 500,000 or so distinct CDR3 sequences; approximately 16% of them were counted only once. Together, the top ten hold roughly a quarter of the sample. Specimen: CD8+ T cells from PBMCs. Receptors originate from a human donor in good health (CMV status not recorded). Some clones in this sample may be carry-over from other donors' samples.

This clonotype was counted only a few times. Written as DNA, the CDR3 is TGTGCCAGTAGTATTCTCTCGACAGGTCCTTATGGCTACACCTTC. It is translated as CASSILSTGPYGYTF. The chain couples TRBV19 to TRBJ1-2; possible D gene TRBD1, 6 bases. This CDR3 has 15 residues. The V gene lost 3 bases and the J gene lost 5 bases, with 16 bases spanning the gap. Germline-derived CDR1 and CDR2 are LNHDA and SQIVND (reference sequence).

In its sample, this clonotype was seen a few times. The chain has TRBV20-1 and TRBJ1-1; D call uncertain. This CDR3 contains 12 residues. The V gene's germline CDR1 is DFQATT and CDR2 SNEGSKA (reference sequence). Trimming left V 6 bases short and J 1 base short, with 9 bases between. The CDR3 DNA follows: TGCAGTGCGGACGGTAGGAACACTGAAGCTTTCTTT. The encoded protein is CSADGRNTEAFF.

At least ten counts were recorded for this clonotype. Compared with germline, one end of the junction differs, possibly owing to a read error. The chain couples TRBV11-2 to TRBJ2-7; the match to TRBD2 covers 16 bases. Germline lookup yields CDR1 SGHAT and CDR2 FQNNGV. The CDR3 contains 14 residues. Here the CDR3 DNA reads TGTGCCAGCAGCTTAGAGGGACTAGCGGGAGGGCCTGACTTC. It yields the protein CASSLEGLAGGPDF.

This clonotype was detected only a few times. The chain uses TRBV10-2 and TRBJ1-5; 7 bases line up with TRBD1. CDR3 length: 15 amino acids. CDR1 is WSHSY and CDR2 is SAAADI in the germline V gene. V shed 3 bases and J 0 bases; nucleotides not matched to a gene: 2. In nucleotides, the CDR3 is TGCGCCAGCAGTGAAGGGACAGTTAGCAATCAGCCCCAGCATTTT. Its translation: CASSEGTVSNQPQHF.

This clonotype was picked up many times. This chain links TRBV7-6 with TRBJ2-2; tentative D call: TRBD2 (6 bases). The germline V and J ends were trimmed by 0 bases and 5 bases, with 19 bases remaining between them. Looked up from germline, CDR1 is SGHVS and CDR2 is FNYEAQ. This CDR3 has 18 residues. CDR3 sequence: CASSLASLLASGTGELFF. DNA of the CDR3: TGTGCCAGCAGCTTAGCATCCCTACTAGCCTCGGGGACCGGGGAGCTGTTTTTT.

At least ten counts were recorded for this clonotype. This chain connects TRBV12-3 or TRBV12-4 to TRBJ2-3, with 11 nucleotides matching TRBD2. The V and J ends lost 3 bases and 4 bases, in that order; junction bases with no gene match: 12. CDR3 length equals 18 residues. CDR3 residues: CASSFSSGRALVADTQYF. CDR3 DNA sequence: TGTGCCAGCAGTTTCAGTAGCGGGAGGGCATTAGTGGCAGATACGCAGTATTTT.

This clonotype has a handful of counts. CDR3 bases: TGTGCCAGCAGTTACGCCCTCAAATGGGCTGGAAACACCATATATTTT. This gives the protein CASSYALKWAGNTIYF. The genes are TRBV6-8 and TRBJ1-3; D not certain. Trimming pared 2 bases from V and 2 bases from J, leaving 13 bases between. CDR1 is MNHGY and CDR2 is SAAAGT in the germline V gene. This CDR3 has 16 residues.

This clonotype was counted many times. J is TRBJ1-1 and V is TRBV6-1; 9 bases agree with TRBD1. The CDR3 has 16 amino acids. The junction had 11 bases not matched to a gene; V was cut back by 5 bases and J by 4 bases. Germline-derived CDR1 and CDR2 are MNHNS and SASEGT. The CDR3 reads CASSSPGTGRGTEAFF. CDR3 coding DNA: TGTGCCAGCAGTTCCCCAGGGACAGGGAGGGGCACTGAAGCTTTCTTT.

The chain has TRBV5-1 and TRBJ2-1; D call uncertain. V was clipped by 4 bases and J by 0 bases, with 11 bases between them. The CDR3 loop spans 15 amino acids. The germline V gene encodes CDR1 SGHRS and CDR2 YFSETQ. The CDR3 reads CASSPEGISYNEQFF. CDR3 sequence (DNA): TGCGCCAGCAGCCCGGAAGGAATCTCCTACAATGAGCAGTTCTTC.

J is TRBJ2-3 and V is TRBV2; D gene uncertain. Trimming removed 8 bases from V and 6 bases from J, with 12 bases in between. This CDR3 contains 12 residues. Germline lookup yields CDR1 SNHLY and CDR2 FYNNEI. The CDR3 bases are TGTGCCAGCCGCCTTGGACGGGATACGCAGTATTTT. Translating gives CASRLGRDTQYF.

On this clonotype: A read error may explain this, as a much larger clone is one base away. The J gene is TRBJ2-7, the V gene TRBV13, with 10 bases lining up with TRBD1. The germline CDR1 and CDR2 sequences are PRHDT and FYEKMQ (reference sequence). The V segment lost 4 bases and the J segment 5 bases; nucleotides outside the gene matches: 5. The CDR3 consists of 14 residues. The chain's CDR3 is CASSSGQGSHEQYF. The CDR3 region has the DNA TGTGCCAGCAGCTCGGGACAGGGGAGCCACGAGCAGTACTTC.

There are many counts of this clonotype. The rearrangement joins TRBV19 to TRBJ2-6; no reliable D call. The V gene lost 3 bases and the J gene lost 0 bases, with 6 bases spanning the gap. Germline V gives CDR1 LNHDA, CDR2 SQIVND (reference sequence). CDR3 length: 15 residues. Written as DNA, the CDR3 is TGTGCCAGTAGTATTGGGATCTCTGGGGCCAACGTCCTGACTTTC. Translating gives CASSIGISGANVLTF.

In its sample, this clonotype was seen many times. The chain recombines TRBV28 with TRBJ1-5, with D hard to call. The CDR3 loop spans 13 amino acids. V lost 10 bases and J 3 bases, leaving 13 bases between the germline ends. CDR1 is MDHEN and CDR2 is SYDVKM in the germline V gene. Here the CDR3 DNA reads TGTGCCACCCAAGGGAGGGACAATCAGCCCCAGCATTTT. Its protein is CATQGRDNQPQHF.

This clonotype was counted only a few times. This sequence joins TRBV6-1 and TRBJ2-1, with D unresolved. The germline V gene encodes CDR1 MNHNS and CDR2 SASEGT. Trimming left V 5 bases short and J 5 bases short, with 13 bases between. The CDR3 has 14 residues. The CDR3 DNA sequence: TGTGCCAGCAGTCCTTTAAGGGCGGACAATGAGCAGTTCTTC. It encodes CASSPLRADNEQFF.

This clonotype was counted ten times or more. This chain connects TRBV14 to TRBJ2-1; D uncertain. The CDR3 has 14 residues. Trimming took 4 bases from V and 7 from J, leaving 14 bases between them. The germline gives CDR1 SGHDN, CDR2 FVKESK. CDR3 protein: CASSLSTKTNEQFF. CDR3 in DNA: TGTGCCAGCAGCCTGAGTACTAAAACTAATGAGCAGTTCTTC. The full variable domain, completed using reference TRBV14 and TRBJ2-1, is EAGVTQFPSHSVIEKGQTVTLRCDPISGHDNLYWYRRVMGKEIKFLLHFVKESKQDESGMPNNRFLAERTGGTYSTLKVQPAELEDSGVYFCASSLSTKTNEQFFGPGTRLTVL.

V is TRBV29-1 and J is TRBJ2-2, with 10 positions matching TRBD2. Unmatched junction bases numbered 3, after V lost 1 base and J lost 4 bases. The CDR3 totals 15 residues. CDR1 SQVTM and CDR2 ANQGSEA come from the germline V gene. The CDR3 nucleotides read TGCAGCGTTGAAGCCAGCGGGAGGGCCACCGGGGAGCTGTTTTTT. Protein product: CSVEASGRATGELFF.

This clonotype has a count of ten or more. The rearrangement links TRBV19 to TRBJ1-1; unclear D gene. This CDR3 is 16 amino acids long. In germline, CDR1 is LNHDA, CDR2 SQIVND (reference sequence). V gave up 2 bases and J gave up 0 bases, with 13 bases separating them. In nucleotides, the CDR3 is TGTGCCAGTAGTATACGGCGTCAGCATTTGAACACTGAAGCTTTCTTT. Its translation is CASSIRRQHLNTEAFF.

This clonotype was seen many times. The gene calls are TRBV10-3 and TRBJ1-1; TRBD1 is a possible D gene (6 bases). V lost 0 bases, J lost 1 base, and 9 bases lay in between. This CDR3 has 15 residues. Germline values: CDR1 ENHRY, CDR2 SYGVKD. As DNA, the CDR3 is TGTGCCATCAGTGAGTCCGGAGGGGGGAACACTGAAGCTTTCTTT. Its translation is CAISESGGGNTEAFF.

The chain has TRBV5-4 and TRBJ1-1; D not resolved. The CDR3 covers 14 residues. Germline CDR1 SGHNT, CDR2 YYREEE (reference sequence). The V end was cut by 2 bases, the J end by 4 bases, with 12 bases between. The CDR3 loop reads CASSFSGVSTEAFF. CDR3 DNA: TGTGCCAGCAGCTTCTCCGGGGTATCCACTGAAGCTTTCTTT.

Many counts were recorded for this clonotype. V usage is TRBV15 and J usage is TRBJ2-3; the D gene is possibly TRBD2 (5 bases). The germline V gene encodes CDR1 LNHNV and CDR2 YYDKDF (reference sequence). CDR3 length: 16 residues. V gave up 2 bases and J gave up 0 bases, with 12 bases separating them. The CDR3 DNA sequence: TGTGCCACCAGCAGATCGGGGTTTGCTAGCACAGATACGCAGTATTTT. This sequence encodes CATSRSGFASTDTQYF.

This clonotype was picked up a small number of times. The chain recombines TRBV7-4 with TRBJ2-5; 9 bases are a match to TRBD2. Germline trimming cut 3 bases from V and 5 bases from J; bases unmatched to any gene: 10. CDR3 length: 16 amino acids. Germline V gene lookup returns CDR1 SGHVT and CDR2 SQSDAQ. CDR3 amino acids: CASSLGAGGVRETQYF. CDR3 in DNA: TGTGCCAGCAGCTTGGGAGCGGGGGGTGTACGGGAGACCCAGTACTTC.

This clonotype was seen at least ten times. V gene TRBV11-1 combines with J gene TRBJ1-4, with TRBD1 as a possible D gene (5 bases). Germline V gene data show CDR1 as SGHAT and CDR2 as FQDESV (reference sequence). The CDR3 has 14 amino acids. The V end lost 5 bases, the J end lost 8 bases, and 15 bases lay between the germline ends. The CDR3 is CASSPGHTGEKLFF. The CDR3 DNA sequence: TGTGCCAGCAGCCCTGGACATACAGGCGAAAAACTGTTTTTT.

This clonotype was picked up many times. This rearrangement joins TRBV7-9 to TRBJ2-5; 12 bases align to TRBD2. Germline trimming cut 6 bases from V and 2 bases from J; bases unmatched to any gene: 7. The CDR3 runs to 16 residues. Germline values: CDR1 SEHNR, CDR2 FQNEAQ (reference sequence). CDR3 amino acids: CASRTTSGRSQETQYF. The CDR3 nucleotides are TGTGCCAGCAGAACCACTAGCGGGAGGAGTCAAGAGACCCAGTACTTC.

This clonotype was observed many times. The chain uses TRBV6-1 and TRBJ2-1; TRBD2 matches 8 bases. The CDR3 runs 16 residues. Unmatched junction bases numbered 7, after V lost 4 bases and J lost 2 bases. Per germline, CDR1 MNHNS and CDR2 SASEGT. CDR3 loop: CASSALSGSAYNEQFF. The DNA for the CDR3 is TGTGCCAGCAGTGCCCTCAGCGGGAGCGCCTACAATGAGCAGTTCTTC.

The table lists this clonotype with a few counts. The chain links TRBV19 to TRBJ2-7; no firm D call. The V gene lost 3 bases and the J gene lost 5 bases, with 14 bases spanning the gap. The CDR3 is made up of 14 amino acids. Germline CDR1 is LNHDA and CDR2 is SQIVND (reference sequence). The CDR3 reads CASSIRVIGHEQYF. CDR3 in DNA: TGTGCCAGTAGTATCCGGGTGATCGGCCACGAGCAGTACTTC. Using reference TRBV19 and TRBJ2-7 for the parts outside the CDR3, the full variable domain is DGGITQSPKYLFRKEGQNVTLSCEQNLNHDAMYWYRQDPGQGLRLIYYSQIVNDFQKGDIAEGYSVSREKKESFPLTVTSAQKNPTAFYLCASSIRVIGHEQYFGPGTRLTVT.

CDR3 sequence: CASFLTDTQYF. The CDR3 DNA reads TGTGCCAGCTTCCTCACAGATACGCAGTATTTT. The genes are TRBV2 and TRBJ2-3; D not certain. Trimming removed 8 bases at V and 2 bases at J, with 5 bases between. Germline V gene data show CDR1 as SNHLY and CDR2 as FYNNEI. The CDR3 loop spans 11 amino acids.

This clonotype has a count of ten or more. This chain links TRBV7-6 with TRBJ2-5, with TRBD2 as a possible D gene (6 bases). Germline V gives CDR1 SGHVS, CDR2 FNYEAQ. Trimming took off 5 bases at V and 0 bases at J, with 10 bases between the two ends. This CDR3 has 14 amino acids. The CDR3 DNA is TGTGCCAGCAGCGTCCGGGACTACCAAGAGACCCAGTACTTC. Its translation is CASSVRDYQETQYF.

Points on this clonotype: Possible read error: a much larger clone is one base away. The rearrangement uses TRBV7-9 and TRBJ2-7; the D gene could be TRBD1 or TRBD2 (5 bases each). V was pared by 8 bases and J by 0 bases, with 14 bases between. CDR1 is SEHNR, CDR2 FQNEAQ, per germline (reference sequence). The CDR3 spans 14 residues. The CDR3 reads CASGGDSGSYEQYF. CDR3 DNA sequence: TGTGCCAGCGGGGGAGACAGTGGCTCCTACGAGCAGTACTTC.

This clonotype was seen a handful of times. The rearrangement joins TRBV28 to TRBJ1-5; D uncertain. CDR3 length: 12 amino acids. Germline assignment: CDR1 MDHEN and CDR2 SYDVKM. The V gene lost 2 bases and the J gene lost 10 bases, with 9 bases spanning the gap. This CDR3 is CASSLSSHPQHF. The CDR3 nucleotides are TGTGCCAGCAGTTTAAGCTCGCACCCCCAGCATTTT. The whole variable domain, filled in from reference TRBV28 and TRBJ1-5, reads DVKVTQSSRYLVKRTGEKVFLECVQDMDHENMFWYRQDPGLGLRLIYFSYDVKMKEKGDIPEGYSVSREKKERFSLILESASTNQTSMYLCASSLSSHPQHFGDGTRLSIL.

This clonotype was detected a few times. The chain has TRBV24-1 and TRBJ2-1; perhaps D is TRBD1 or TRBD2 (6 bases each). CDR3 length equals 14 residues. Germline V gene sequence: CDR1 KGHDR, CDR2 SFDVKD. The V end lost 4 bases, the J end lost 5 bases, and 11 bases lay between the germline ends. This chain's CDR3 is CATSEGGGHNEQFF. The CDR3 DNA follows: TGTGCCACCAGTGAAGGGGGAGGTCACAATGAGCAGTTCTTC.